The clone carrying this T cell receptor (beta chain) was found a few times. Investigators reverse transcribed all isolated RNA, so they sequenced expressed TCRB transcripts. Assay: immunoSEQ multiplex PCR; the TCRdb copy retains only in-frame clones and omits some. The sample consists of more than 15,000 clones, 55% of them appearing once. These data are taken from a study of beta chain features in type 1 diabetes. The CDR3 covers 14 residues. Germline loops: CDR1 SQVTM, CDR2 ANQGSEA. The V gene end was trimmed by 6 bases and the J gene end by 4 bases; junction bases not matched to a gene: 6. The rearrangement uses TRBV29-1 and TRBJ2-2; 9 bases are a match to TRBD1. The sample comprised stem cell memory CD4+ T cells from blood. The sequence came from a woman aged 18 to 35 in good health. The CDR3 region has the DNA TGCAGCGTCGGGACAGGGACCGGCACCGGGGAGCTGTTTTTT. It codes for CSVGTGTGTGELFF.